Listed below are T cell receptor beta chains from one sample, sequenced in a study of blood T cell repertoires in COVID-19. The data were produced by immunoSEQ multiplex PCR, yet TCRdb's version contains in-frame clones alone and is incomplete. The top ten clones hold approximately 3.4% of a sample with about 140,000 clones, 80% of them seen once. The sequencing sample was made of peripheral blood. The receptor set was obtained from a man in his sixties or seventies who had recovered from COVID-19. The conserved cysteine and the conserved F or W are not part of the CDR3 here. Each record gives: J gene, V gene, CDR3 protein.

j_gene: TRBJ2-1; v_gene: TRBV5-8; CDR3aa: ASSVLAGEAEQF
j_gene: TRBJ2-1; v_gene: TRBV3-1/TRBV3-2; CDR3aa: ASSPGLVESLRNEQF
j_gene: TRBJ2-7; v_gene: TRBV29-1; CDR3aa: SARQGTIYEQY
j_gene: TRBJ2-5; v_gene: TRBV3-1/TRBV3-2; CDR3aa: ASSRRTSGSLETQY
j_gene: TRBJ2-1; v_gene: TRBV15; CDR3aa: ATSRESLLSYNEQF
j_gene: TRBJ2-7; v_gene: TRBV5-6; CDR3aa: ASIKGDRRDEQY
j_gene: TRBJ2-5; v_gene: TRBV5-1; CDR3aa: ASSLLETGGPGETQY
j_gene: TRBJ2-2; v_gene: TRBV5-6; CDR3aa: ASSLAGLGLLAGELF
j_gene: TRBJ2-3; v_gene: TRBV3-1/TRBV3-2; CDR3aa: ASSSRSGADTQY
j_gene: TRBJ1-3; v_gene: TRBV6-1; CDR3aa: ASSEAFIQGAENTIY
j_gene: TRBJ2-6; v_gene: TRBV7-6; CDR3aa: ASSSSGANVLT
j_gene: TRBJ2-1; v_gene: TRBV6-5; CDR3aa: ASSYSSSGRNEQF
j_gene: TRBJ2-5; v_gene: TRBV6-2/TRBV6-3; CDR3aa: ASSLRPGLGTSTSGRAGETQY
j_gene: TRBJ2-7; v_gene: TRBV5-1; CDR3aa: ASSLGALSYEQY
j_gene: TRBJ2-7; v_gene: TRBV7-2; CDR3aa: ASSRDTSYEQY
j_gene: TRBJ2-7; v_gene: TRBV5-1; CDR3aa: ASWDNSYEQY
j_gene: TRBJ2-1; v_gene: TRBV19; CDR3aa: ASSIDFTFNEQF
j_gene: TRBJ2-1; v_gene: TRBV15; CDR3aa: ATLAGPLRGNEQF
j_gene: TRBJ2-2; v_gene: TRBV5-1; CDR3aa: ASSRTTGTGELF
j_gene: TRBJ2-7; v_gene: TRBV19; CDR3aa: ASSTSPLARPWDEQY
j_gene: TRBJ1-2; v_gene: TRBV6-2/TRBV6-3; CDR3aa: ASSYLYEEKNYGYT
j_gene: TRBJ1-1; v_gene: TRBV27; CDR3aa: ASSFGLRNTEAF
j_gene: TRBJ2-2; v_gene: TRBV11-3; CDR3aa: ASSLDPTRGTGELF
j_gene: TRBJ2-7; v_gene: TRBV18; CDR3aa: ASSPAREATYEQY
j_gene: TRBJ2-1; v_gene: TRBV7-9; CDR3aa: ASSGSVAGNEQF
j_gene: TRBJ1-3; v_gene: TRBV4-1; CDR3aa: ASSRTSRDSINQNTIY
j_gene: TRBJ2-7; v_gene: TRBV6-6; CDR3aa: ASSYSKPGEQY
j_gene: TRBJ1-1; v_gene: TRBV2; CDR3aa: ASRARTGPTEAF
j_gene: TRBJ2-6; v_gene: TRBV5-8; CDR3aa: ASGAGEYGANVLT
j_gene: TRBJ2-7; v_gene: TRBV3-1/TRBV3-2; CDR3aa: ASSPGTSGSTHEQY
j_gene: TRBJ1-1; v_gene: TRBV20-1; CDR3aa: SASRDTRGVAF
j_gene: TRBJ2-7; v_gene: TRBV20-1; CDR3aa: SASNVAGEYEQY
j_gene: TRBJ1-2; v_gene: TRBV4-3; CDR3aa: ASSQDHQGFGYGYT
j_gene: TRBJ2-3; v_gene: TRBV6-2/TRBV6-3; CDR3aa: ASSSPPGTSFGNTQY
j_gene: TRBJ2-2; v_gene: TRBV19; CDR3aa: ASSSQGPGELF
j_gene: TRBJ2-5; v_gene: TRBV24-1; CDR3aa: ATSDSPGWYQETQY
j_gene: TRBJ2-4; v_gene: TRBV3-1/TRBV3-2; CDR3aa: ASSQIRRGIQY
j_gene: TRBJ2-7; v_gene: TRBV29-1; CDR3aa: SVEFLGDSYEQY
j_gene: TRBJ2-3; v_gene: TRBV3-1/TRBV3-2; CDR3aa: ASSQWTKTTDTQY
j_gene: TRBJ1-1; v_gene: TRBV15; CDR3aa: ATSRDPAGVTEAF
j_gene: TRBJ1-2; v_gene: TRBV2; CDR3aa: ASSELFGTGNGYT
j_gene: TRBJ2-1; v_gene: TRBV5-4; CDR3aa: ASSLLAGGYNEQF
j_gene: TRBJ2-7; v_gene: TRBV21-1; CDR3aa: ASSRTVNYEQY
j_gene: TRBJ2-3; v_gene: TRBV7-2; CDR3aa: ASSRGLAGGPGGDTQY
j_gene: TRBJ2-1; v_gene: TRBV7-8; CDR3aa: ASSATSGYNEQF
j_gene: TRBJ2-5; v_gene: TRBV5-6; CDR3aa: ASSRLDRQETQY
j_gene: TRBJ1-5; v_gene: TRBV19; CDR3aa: ASSIQSGSNQPQH
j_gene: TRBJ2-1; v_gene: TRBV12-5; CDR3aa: ASGLGSSYNEQF
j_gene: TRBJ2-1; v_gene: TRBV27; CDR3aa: ASSFGLAGVLEQF
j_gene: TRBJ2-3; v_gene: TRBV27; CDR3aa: ASTGLAGGVDTQY
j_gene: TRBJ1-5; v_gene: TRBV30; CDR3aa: AWRAQGFTQPQH
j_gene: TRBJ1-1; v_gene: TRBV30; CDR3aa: AWRDTAGEAF
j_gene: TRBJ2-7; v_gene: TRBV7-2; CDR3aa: ASSSLGLAAPLYEQY
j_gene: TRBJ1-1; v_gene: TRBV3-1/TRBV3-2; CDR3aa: ASSQKGSGTEAF
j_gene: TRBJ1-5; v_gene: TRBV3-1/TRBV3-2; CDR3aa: ASSYQAGNQPQH
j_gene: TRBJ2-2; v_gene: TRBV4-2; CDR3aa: ASSQGGQGNTGELF
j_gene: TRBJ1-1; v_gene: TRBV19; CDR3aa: ASSALGTGKYNEAF
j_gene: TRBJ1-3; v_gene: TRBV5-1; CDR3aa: ASSLGEGRTIY
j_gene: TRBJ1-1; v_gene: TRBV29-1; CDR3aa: SVETRLNTEAF